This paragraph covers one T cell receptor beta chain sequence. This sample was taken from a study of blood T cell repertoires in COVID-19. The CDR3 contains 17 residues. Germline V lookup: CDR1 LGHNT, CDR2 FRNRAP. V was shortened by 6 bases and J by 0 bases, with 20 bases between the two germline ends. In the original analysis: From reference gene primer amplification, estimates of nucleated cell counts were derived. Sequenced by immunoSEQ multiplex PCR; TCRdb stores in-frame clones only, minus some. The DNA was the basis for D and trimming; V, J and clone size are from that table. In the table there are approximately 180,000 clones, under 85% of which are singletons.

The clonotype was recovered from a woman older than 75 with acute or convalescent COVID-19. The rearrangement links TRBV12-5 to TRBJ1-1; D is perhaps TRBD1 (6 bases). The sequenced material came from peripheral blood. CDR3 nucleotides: TGTGCTAGTGGACCCCTTCGACAGGCCGCCTTGAACACTGAAGCTTTCTTT. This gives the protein CASGPLRQAALNTEAFF.